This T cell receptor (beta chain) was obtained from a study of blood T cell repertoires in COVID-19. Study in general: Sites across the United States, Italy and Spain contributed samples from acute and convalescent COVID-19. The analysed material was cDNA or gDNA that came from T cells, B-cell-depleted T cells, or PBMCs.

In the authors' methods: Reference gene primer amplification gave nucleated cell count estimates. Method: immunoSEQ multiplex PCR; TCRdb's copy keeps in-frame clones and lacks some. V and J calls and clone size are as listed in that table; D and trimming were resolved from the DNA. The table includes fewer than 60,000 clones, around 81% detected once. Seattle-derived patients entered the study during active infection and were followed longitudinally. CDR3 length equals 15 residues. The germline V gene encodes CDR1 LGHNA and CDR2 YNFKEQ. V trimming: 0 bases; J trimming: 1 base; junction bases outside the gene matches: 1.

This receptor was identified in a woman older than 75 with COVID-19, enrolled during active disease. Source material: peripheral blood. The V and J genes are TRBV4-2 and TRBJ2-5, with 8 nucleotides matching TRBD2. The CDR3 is CASSQETSAQETQYF. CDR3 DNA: TGTGCCAGCAGCCAAGAGACTAGCGCCCAAGAGACCCAGTACTTC.